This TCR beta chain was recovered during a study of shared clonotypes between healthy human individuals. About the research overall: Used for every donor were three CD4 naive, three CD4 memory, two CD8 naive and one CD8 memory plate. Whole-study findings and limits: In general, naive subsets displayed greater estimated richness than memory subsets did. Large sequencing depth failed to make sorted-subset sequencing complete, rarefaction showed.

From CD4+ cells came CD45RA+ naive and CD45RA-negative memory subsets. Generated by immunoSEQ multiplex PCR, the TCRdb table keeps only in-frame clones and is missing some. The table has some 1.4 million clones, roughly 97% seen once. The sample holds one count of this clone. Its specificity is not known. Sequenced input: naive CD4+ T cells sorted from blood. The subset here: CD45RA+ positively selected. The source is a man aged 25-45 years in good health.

The DNA of the CDR3 is TGCGCCAGCAGCTTGACGAGACAGGGAGACGAGCAGTACTTC. As protein: CASSLTRQGDEQYF. The rearrangement uses TRBV5-1 and TRBJ2-7; TRBD1 agrees at 7 bases. The germline V gene has CDR1 SGHRS and CDR2 YFSETQ. The CDR3 loop spans 14 amino acids. Trimming at V came to 1 base and at J to 5 bases, leaving 6 bases not matched to a gene. Full variable domain (remainder filled in from reference TRBV5-1 and TRBJ2-7): KAGVTQTPRYLIKTRGQQVTLSCSPISGHRSVSWYQQTPGQGLQFLFEYFSETQRNKGNFPGRFSGRQFSNSRSEMNVSTLELGDSALYLCASSLTRQGDEQYFGPGTRLTVT.